The rows below give T cell receptor beta chains drawn from one sample of a study of a mutant IDH1 vaccine in newly diagnosed glioma. TCRdb's copy holds only in-frame clones and misses some; the assay was immunoSEQ multiplex PCR. There are tens of thousands of clones in the sample; 83% occur only once, and 7.4% lies in the top ten. The specimen was PBMCs, collected from a glioma patient treated with radiotherapy, temozolomide or both. The receptors come from a woman aged 45-65 years with glioma. Both conserved end residues are trimmed from each CDR3. Each record gives: V gene, J gene, CDR3 protein.

TRBV7-9	TRBJ1-5	ASSDGPKNEPQH
TRBV11-3	TRBJ2-7	ASSLGGGLSHEQY
TRBV30	TRBJ1-5	AWSGNGDRGNQPQH
TRBV7-3	TRBJ2-2	ASSLTSDRGLAGELF
TRBV5-1	TRBJ2-7	ASSDRDRGRYEQY
TRBV14	TRBJ1-1	ASSLHMNTEAF
TRBV5-1	TRBJ1-1	ASGGGVNTEAF
TRBV6-1	TRBJ1-6	ASSEVVGTTGTPLH
TRBV14	TRBJ1-1	ASSLRTVLTEAF
TRBV11-3	TRBJ2-7	ASSLGSGGAYEQY
TRBV30	TRBJ1-5	AWSKGGSNQPQH
TRBV9	TRBJ1-3	ASSGERGTAGDGNTIY
TRBV9	TRBJ2-5	ASSVARGPQETQY
TRBV28	TRBJ1-1	ASSLGYTEAF
TRBV27	TRBJ1-2	ASSSGYYGYT
TRBV14	TRBJ1-4	ASSQLRGSNEKLF
TRBV5-1	TRBJ2-2	ASTVWRAMDGELF
TRBV9	TRBJ1-1	ASSATTGNTEAF
TRBV7-9	TRBJ2-7	ASSLSSEQY
TRBV5-4	TRBJ2-4	ASSSGQGWSKNIQY
TRBV4-3	TRBJ2-2	ASSQTSGGATGELF
TRBV2	TRBJ1-4	ASSDFRSATNEKLF
TRBV7-9	TRBJ2-1	ASSPPNEQF
TRBV7-9	TRBJ2-5	ASSPPGLAYQETQY
TRBV19	TRBJ1-4	ASNLVTGQREKLF
TRBV4-1	TRBJ1-1	ASSQVDLGFMNTEAF
TRBV9	TRBJ2-5	ASSPWTSGGYQETQY
TRBV19	TRBJ1-3	ASSMGQTSSGNTIY
TRBV5-4	TRBJ2-5	ASSSGQEGQETQY
TRBV5-4	TRBJ1-1	ASSPGGTVNTEAF
TRBV9	TRBJ1-3	ASSPETGTGGNTIY
TRBV4-1	TRBJ2-7	ASSPTGGEQY
TRBV5-5	TRBJ1-4	ASSLGHANEKLF
TRBV19	TRBJ1-5	ATSYTGINQPQH
TRBV5-1	TRBJ2-5	ASSLGQQETQY
TRBV10-2	TRBJ1-1	ASSGALWGYWTEAF
TRBV19	TRBJ1-2	ASSIAGGAGLMSGYT
TRBV5-1	TRBJ1-4	ASRLGGTGAANEKLF